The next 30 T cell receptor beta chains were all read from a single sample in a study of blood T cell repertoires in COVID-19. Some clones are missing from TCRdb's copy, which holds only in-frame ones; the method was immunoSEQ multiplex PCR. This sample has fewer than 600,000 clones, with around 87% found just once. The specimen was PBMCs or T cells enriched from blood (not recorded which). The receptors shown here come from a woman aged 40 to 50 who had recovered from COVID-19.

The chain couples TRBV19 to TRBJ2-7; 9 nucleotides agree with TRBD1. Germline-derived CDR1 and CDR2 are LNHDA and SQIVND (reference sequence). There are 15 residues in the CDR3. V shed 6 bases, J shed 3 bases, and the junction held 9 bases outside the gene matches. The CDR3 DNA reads TGTGCCAGTAGACGAGAGGGACAGGGAGACTACGAGCAGTACTTC. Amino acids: CASRREGQGDYEQYF.

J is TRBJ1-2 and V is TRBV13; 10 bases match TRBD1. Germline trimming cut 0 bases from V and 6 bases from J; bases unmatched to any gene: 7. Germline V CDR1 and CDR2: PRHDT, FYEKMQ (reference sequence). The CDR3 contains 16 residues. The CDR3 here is CASSLGTGGATDGYTF. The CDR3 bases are TGTGCCAGCAGCTTAGGGACAGGGGGCGCTACGGATGGCTACACCTTC.

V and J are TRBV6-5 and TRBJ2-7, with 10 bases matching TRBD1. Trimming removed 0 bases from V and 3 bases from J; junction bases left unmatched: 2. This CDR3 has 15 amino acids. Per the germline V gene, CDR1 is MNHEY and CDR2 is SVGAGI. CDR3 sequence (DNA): TGTGCCAGCAGTTACTCCGGACAGGGGGACTACGAGCAGTACTTC. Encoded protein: CASSYSGQGDYEQYF.

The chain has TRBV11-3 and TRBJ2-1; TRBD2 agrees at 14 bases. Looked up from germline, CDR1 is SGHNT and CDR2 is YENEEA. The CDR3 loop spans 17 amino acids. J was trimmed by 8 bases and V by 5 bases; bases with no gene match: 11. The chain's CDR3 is CASSPGLAGGHRDEQFF. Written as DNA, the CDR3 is TGTGCCAGCAGCCCCGGACTAGCGGGAGGCCATAGGGATGAGCAGTTCTTC.

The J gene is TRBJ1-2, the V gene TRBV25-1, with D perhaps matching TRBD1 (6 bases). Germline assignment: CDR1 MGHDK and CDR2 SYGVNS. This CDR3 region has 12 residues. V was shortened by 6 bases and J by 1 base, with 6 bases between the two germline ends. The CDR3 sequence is CASRDSNYGYTF. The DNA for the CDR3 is TGTGCCAGCAGGGACAGTAACTATGGCTACACCTTC.

The CDR3 loop is CASSFHRQTYGYTF. CDR3 sequence (DNA): TGTGCCAGCAGCTTTCATCGACAGACCTATGGCTACACCTTC. This chain connects TRBV7-2 to TRBJ1-2; D might be TRBD1 (5 bases). V lost 3 bases to trimming and J lost 4 bases, with 12 bases between them. The CDR3 has 14 residues. Germline V CDR1 and CDR2: SGHTA, FQGNSA.

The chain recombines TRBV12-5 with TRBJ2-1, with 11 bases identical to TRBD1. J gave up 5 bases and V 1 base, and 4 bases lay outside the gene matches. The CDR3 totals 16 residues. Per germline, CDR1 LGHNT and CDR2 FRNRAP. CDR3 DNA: TGTGCTAGTGGTTTGGAGACGGGACAGGGGGACAATGAGCAGTTCTTC. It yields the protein CASGLETGQGDNEQFF. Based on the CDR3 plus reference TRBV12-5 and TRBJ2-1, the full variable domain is DARVTQTPRHKVTEMGQEVTMRCQPILGHNTVFWYRQTMMQGLELLAYFRNRAPLDDSGMPKDRFSAEMPDATLATLKIQPSEPRDSAVYFCASGLETGQGDNEQFFGPGTRLTVL.

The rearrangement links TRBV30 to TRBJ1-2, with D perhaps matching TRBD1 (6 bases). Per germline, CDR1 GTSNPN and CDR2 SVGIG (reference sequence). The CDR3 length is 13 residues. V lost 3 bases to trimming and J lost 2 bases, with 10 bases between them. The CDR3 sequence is CAWSLQGNYGYTF. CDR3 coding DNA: TGTGCCTGGAGCCTACAGGGAAACTATGGCTACACCTTC.

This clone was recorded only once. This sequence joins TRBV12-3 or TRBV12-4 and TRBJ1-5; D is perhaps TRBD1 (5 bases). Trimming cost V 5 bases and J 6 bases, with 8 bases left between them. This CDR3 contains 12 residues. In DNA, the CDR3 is TGTGCCAGCAGTAAAGGGGTTCAGCCCCAGCATTTT. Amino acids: CASSKGVQPQHF.

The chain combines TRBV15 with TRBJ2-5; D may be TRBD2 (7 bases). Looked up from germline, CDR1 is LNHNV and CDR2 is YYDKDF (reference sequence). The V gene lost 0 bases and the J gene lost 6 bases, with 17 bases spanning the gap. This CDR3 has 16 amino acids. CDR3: CATSRDLGGGGQTQYF. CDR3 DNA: TGTGCCACCAGCAGAGATCTAGGGGGAGGGGGTCAGACCCAGTACTTC.

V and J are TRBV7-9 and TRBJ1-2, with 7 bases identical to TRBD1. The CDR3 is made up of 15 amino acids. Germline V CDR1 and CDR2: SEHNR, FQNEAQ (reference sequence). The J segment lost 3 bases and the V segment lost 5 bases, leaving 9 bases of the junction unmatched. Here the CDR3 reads CASSHPTGLDYGYTF. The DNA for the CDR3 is TGTGCCAGCAGCCATCCGACAGGGTTGGACTATGGCTACACCTTC.

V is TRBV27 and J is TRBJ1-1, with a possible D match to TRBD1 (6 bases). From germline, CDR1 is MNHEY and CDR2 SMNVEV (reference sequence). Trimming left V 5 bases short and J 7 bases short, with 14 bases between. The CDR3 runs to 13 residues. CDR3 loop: CASSTGQWGEAFF. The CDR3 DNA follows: TGTGCCAGCAGTACAGGGCAGTGGGGTGAAGCTTTCTTT.

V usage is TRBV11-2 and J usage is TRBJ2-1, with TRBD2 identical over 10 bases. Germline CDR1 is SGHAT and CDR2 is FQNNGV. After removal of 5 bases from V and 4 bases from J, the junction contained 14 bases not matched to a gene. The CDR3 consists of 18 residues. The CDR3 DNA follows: TGTGCCAGCAGCCACGGGTTGGGTAGCGGGAGGAGATACAATGAGCAGTTCTTC. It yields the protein CASSHGLGSGRRYNEQFF.

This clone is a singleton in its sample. The CDR3 region is CASSLRHSGGYTF. DNA of the CDR3: TGTGCCAGCAGCTTACGGCATTCAGGCGGCTACACCTTC. The J gene is TRBJ1-2, the V gene TRBV7-2; the D is unclear. This CDR3 has 13 amino acids. CDR1 SGHTA and CDR2 FQGNSA come from the germline V gene. Between the trimmed V and J ends, which lost 2 bases and 8 bases, there was a span of 12 bases.

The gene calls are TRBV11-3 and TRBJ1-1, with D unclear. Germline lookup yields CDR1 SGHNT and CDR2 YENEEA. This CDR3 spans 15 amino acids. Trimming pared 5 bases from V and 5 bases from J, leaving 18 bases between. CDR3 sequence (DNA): TGTGCCAGCAGCCCAGAAGGAGGGTTGGTTACTGAAGCTTTCTTT. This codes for CASSPEGGLVTEAFF.

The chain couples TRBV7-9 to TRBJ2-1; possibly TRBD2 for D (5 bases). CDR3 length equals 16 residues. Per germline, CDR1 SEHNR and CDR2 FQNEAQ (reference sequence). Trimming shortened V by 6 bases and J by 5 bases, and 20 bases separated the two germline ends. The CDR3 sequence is CASRRAGGYTNNEQFF. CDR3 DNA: TGTGCCAGCAGGAGGGCCGGCGGCTATACTAACAATGAGCAGTTCTTC.

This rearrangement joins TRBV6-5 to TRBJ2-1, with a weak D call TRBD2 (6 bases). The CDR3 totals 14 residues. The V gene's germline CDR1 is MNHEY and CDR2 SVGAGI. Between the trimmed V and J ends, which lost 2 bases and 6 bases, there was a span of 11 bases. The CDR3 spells CASSYGDFLNEQFF. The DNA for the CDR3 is TGTGCCAGCAGTTACGGGGACTTCCTCAATGAGCAGTTCTTC.

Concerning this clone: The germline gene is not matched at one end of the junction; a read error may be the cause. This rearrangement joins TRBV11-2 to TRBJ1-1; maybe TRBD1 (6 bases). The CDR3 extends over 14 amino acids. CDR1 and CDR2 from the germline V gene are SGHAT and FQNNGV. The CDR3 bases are TGTGCCTGCAGCATCTACAGGGCATCAGCTGAAGCTTTCTTT. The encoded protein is CACSIYRASAEAFF.

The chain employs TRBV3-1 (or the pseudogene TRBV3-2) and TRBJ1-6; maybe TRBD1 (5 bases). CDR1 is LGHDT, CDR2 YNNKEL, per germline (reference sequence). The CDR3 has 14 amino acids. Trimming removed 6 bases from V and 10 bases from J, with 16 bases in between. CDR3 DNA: TGTGCCAGCAGAGCCCCGACAGTTTCCTCACCCCTCCACTTT. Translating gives CASRAPTVSSPLHF.

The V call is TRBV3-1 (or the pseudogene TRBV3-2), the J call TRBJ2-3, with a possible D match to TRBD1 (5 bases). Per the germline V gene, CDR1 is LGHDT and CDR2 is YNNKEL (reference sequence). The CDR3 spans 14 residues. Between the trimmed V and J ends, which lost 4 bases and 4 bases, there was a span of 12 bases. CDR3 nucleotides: TGTGCCAGCAGCCTGGGGCAGGGATCAGATACGCAGTATTTT. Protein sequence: CASSLGQGSDTQYF.

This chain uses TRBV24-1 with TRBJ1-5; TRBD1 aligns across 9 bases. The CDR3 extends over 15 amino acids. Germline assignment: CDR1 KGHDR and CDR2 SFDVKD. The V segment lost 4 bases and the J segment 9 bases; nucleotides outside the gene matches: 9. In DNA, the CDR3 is TGTGCCACCAGTGACCGTAGACAGGGGGTAGGGCCCCAGCATTTT. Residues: CATSDRRQGVGPQHF.

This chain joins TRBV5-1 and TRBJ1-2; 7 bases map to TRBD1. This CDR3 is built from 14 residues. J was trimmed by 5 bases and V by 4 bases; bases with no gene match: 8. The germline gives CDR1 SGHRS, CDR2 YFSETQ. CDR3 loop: CASSPPGQIYGYTF. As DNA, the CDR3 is TGCGCCAGCAGCCCACCGGGACAGATTTATGGCTACACCTTC.

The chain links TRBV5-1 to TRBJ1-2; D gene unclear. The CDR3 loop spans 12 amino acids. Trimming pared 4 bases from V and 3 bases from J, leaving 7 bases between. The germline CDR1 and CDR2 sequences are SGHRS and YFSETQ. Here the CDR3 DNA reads TGCGCCAGCAGCGAGAGTTACTATGGCTACACCTTC. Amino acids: CASSESYYGYTF.

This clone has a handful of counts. The CDR3, as DNA: TGTGCCAGCAGTTACTCCGGGACAGGGACCTACGAGCAGTACTTC. Its protein product is CASSYSGTGTYEQYF. The chain employs TRBV6-5 and TRBJ2-7, with 9 bases that match TRBD1. With 0 bases clipped from V and 2 bases from J, the junction kept 2 bases outside the gene matches. CDR3 length: 15 amino acids. The germline CDR1 and CDR2 sequences are MNHEY and SVGAGI.

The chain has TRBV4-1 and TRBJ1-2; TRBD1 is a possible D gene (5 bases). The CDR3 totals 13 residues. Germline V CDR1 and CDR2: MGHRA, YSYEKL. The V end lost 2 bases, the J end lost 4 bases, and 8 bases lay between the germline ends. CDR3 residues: CASSQNQGYGYTF. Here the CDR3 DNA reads TGCGCCAGCAGCCAAAATCAGGGCTATGGCTACACCTTC.

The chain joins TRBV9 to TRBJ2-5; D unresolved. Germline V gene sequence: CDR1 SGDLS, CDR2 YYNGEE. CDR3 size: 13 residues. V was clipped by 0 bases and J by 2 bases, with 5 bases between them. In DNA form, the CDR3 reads TGTGCCAGCAGCGTAGAATCACAAGAGACCCAGTACTTC. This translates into CASSVESQETQYF. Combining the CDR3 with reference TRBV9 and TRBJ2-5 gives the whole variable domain DSGVTQTPKHLITATGQRVTLRCSPRSGDLSVYWYQQSLDQGLQFLIQYYNGEERAKGNILERFSAQQFPDLHSELNLSSLELGDSALYFCASSVESQETQYFGPGTRLLVL.

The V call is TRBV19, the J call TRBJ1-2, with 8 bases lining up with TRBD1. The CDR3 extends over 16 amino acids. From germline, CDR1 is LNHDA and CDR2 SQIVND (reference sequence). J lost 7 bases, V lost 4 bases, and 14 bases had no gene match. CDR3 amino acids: CASSTGASGGLGGYTF. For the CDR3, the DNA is TGTGCCAGTAGTACCGGGGCGTCAGGGGGCCTAGGTGGCTACACCTTC.

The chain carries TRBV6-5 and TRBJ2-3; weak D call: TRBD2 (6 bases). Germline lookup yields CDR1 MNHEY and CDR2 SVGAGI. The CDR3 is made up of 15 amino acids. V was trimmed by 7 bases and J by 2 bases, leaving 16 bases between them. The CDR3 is CASTAGRLPTDTQYF. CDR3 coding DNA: TGTGCCAGCACTGCGGGACGTTTGCCCACAGATACGCAGTATTTT.

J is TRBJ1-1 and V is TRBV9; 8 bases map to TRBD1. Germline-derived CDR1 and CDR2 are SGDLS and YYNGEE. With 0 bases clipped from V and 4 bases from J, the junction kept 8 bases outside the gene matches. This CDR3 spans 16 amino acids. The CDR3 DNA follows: TGTGCCAGCAGCGTAGTCAGGGGGCTTTCCGGCACTGAAGCTTTCTTT. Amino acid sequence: CASSVVRGLSGTEAFF.

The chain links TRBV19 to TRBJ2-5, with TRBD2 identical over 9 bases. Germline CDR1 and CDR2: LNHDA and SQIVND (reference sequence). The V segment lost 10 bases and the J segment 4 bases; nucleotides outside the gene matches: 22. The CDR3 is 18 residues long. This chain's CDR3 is CATAMGGLASWAGETQYF. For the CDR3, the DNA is TGTGCCACCGCGATGGGAGGACTAGCGAGTTGGGCGGGAGAGACCCAGTACTTC.